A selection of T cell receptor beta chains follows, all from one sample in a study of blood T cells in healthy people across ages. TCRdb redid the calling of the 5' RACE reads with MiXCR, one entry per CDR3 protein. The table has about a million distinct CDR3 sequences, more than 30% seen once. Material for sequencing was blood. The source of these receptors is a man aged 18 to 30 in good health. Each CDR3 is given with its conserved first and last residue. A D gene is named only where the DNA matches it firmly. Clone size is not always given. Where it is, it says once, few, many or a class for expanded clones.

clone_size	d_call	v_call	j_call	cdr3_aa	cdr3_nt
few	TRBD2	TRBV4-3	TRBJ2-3	CASSSGLGRADTQYF	TGCGCCAGCAGCTCGGGACTAGGACGGGCAGATACGCAGTATTTT
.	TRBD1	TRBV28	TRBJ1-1	CASSRTGDVTEAFF	TGTGCCAGCAGTCGGACAGGGGATGTCACTGAAGCTTTCTTT
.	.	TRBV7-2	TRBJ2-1	CASSPLVGAYNEQFF	TGTGCCAGCAGCCCCCTGGTCGGGGCCTACAATGAGCAGTTCTTC
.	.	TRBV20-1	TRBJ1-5	CSAKTGTHGNQPQHF	TGCAGTGCTAAGACCGGGACCCATGGGAATCAGCCCCAGCATTTT
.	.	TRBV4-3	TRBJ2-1	CASSQEHGAGNEQFF	TGCGCCAGCAGCCAAGAGCATGGGGCCGGCAATGAGCAGTTCTTC
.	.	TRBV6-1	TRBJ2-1	CASSRATGWYEQFF	TGTGCCAGCAGTAGAGCGACAGGTTGGTATGAGCAGTTCTTC
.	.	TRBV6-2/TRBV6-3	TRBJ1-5	CASSHTLGRAQGQPQHF	TGTGCCAGCAGTCATACCCTCGGGAGGGCACAAGGTCAGCCCCAGCATTTT
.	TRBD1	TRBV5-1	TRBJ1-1	CASSRTGVDTEAFF	TGCGCCAGCAGCCGGACAGGGGTAGACACTGAAGCTTTCTTT
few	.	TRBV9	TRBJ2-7	CASSVGNRDYEQYF	TGTGCCAGCAGCGTTGGTAATCGGGACTACGAGCAGTACTTC
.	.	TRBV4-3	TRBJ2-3	CASSQDPGRPTDTQYF	TGCGCCAGCAGCCAAGATCCGGGACGACCCACAGATACGCAGTATTTT
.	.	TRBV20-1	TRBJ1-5	CSASTSNQPQHF	TGCAGTGCTAGCACTAGCAATCAGCCCCAGCATTTT
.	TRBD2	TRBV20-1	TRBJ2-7	CSARRQLSGGMSYEQYF	TGCAGTGCTAGACGGCAACTGAGCGGGGGGATGAGTTATGAGCAGTACTTC
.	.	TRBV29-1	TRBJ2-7	CSVVEGKKYEQYF	TGCAGCGTTGTTGAGGGGAAGAAATACGAGCAGTACTTC
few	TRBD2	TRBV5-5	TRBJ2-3	CASSRSGGNTDTQYF	TGTGCCAGCAGCCGGAGCGGGGGTAATACAGATACGCAGTATTTT
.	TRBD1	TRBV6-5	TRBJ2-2	CASSYMGQGIRGGELFF	TGTGCCAGCAGTTACATGGGACAGGGAATTCGTGGCGGGGAGCTGTTTTTT
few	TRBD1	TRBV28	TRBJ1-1	CASTVNTGGAKNTEAFF	TGTGCCAGCACCGTGAACACAGGGGGCGCAAAGAACACTGAAGCTTTCTTT
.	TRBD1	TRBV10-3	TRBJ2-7	CAISEGTGDYEQYF	TGTGCCATCAGTGAGGGGACAGGGGACTACGAGCAGTACTTC
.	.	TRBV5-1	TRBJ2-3	CANSWKSSSTDTQYF	TGCGCCAACAGCTGGAAGTCAAGCAGCACAGATACGCAGTATTTT
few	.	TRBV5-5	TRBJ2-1	CASSIPPSTGNNEQFF	TGTGCCAGCAGCATACCCCCCTCAACTGGGAACAATGAGCAGTTCTTC
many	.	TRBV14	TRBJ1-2	CASSQGGGGYTF	TGTGCCAGCAGCCAAGGGGGAGGCGGCTACACCTTC
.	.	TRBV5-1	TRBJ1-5	CASSLGTYKQPQHF	TGCGCCAGCAGCTTGGGCACATACAAGCAGCCCCAGCATTTT
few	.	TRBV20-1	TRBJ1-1	CSARTGRVSEAFF	TGCAGTGCTAGAACGGGTAGAGTCTCTGAAGCTTTCTTT
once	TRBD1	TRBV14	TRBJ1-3	CASSVTGSGNTIYF	TGTGCCAGCAGCGTGACAGGGTCTGGAAACACCATATATTTT
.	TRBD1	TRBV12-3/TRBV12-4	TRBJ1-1	CASSDGQGDTEAFF	TGTGCCAGCAGCGACGGACAGGGGGACACTGAAGCTTTCTTT
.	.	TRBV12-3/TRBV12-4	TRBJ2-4	CASSFETIQYF	TGTGCCAGCAGCTTCGAAACCATTCAGTACTTC
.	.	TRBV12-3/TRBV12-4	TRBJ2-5	CASSLGSGAGKETQYF	TGTGCCAGCAGTTTAGGAAGTGGGGCAGGGAAAGAGACCCAGTACTTC
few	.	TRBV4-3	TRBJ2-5	CASSQDLGTTYYNEQYF	TGCGCCAGCAGCCAAGATTTGGGGACAACCTACTACAATGAGCAGTACTTC
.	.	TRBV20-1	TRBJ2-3	CSASATVRDTQYF	TGCAGTGCTAGCGCCACAGTTCGCGATACGCAGTATTTT
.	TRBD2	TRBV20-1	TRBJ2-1	CSALNGGNLLNEQFF	TGCAGTGCTCTTAACGGGGGGAACCTTCTTAATGAGCAGTTCTTC